Sequencing of this T cell receptor beta chain was carried out in a study of blood T cell repertoires in COVID-19. Background on the study: Acute-phase and convalescent COVID-19 samples originated in the United States, Italy and Spain.

Authors' methods: Estimated nucleated cell counts came from reference gene primer amplification. The data were produced by immunoSEQ multiplex PCR, yet TCRdb's version contains in-frame clones alone and is incomplete. The V and J calls and clone size were taken over from that table, and D and trimming were inferred from the DNA. The repertoire holds approximately 94,000 clones, with almost 90% as singletons. The V gene end was trimmed by 8 bases and the J gene end by 1 base; junction bases not matched to a gene: 10. Germline V gene lookup returns CDR1 MDHEN and CDR2 SYDVKM. The CDR3 spans 15 residues.

Material: peripheral blood. J is TRBJ2-7 and V is TRBV28; TRBD2 aligns across 8 bases. The source of this sequence is a woman aged 70-85 years with acute or convalescent COVID-19. The CDR3 DNA reads as TGTGCCAGCGGGACGGGGGGGCAGGGGTCCTACGAGCAGTACTTC. This gives the protein CASGTGGQGSYEQYF.